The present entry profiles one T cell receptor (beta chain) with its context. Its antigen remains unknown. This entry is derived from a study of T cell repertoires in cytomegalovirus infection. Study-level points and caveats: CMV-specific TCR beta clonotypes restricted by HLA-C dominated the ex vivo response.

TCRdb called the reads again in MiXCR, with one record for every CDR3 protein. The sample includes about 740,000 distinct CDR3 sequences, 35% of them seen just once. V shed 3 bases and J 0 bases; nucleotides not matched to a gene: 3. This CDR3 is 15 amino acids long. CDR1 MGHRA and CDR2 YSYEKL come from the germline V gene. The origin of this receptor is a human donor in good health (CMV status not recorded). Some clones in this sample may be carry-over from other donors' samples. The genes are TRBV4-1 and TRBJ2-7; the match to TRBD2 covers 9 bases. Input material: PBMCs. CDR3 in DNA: TGCGCCAGCAGCCACGTAGCGGGGGACTCCTACGAGCAGTACTTC. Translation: CASSHVAGDSYEQYF.